These 23 T cell receptor beta chains were all obtained from the same sample, sequenced in a study of cytomegalovirus exposure and HLA in healthy donors. With 60 Vbeta and 13 Jbeta primers, the PCR was carried out. Data came from immunoSEQ multiplex PCR; TCRdb stores just in-frame clones and leaves some out. The sample has some 120,000 clones, more than 75% seen once. The source material was PBMCs. These receptors all stem from a man aged 35 to 55 in good health and CMV-seronegative.

The chain joins TRBV6-1 to TRBJ1-3; tentative D call: TRBD1 (6 bases). Germline lookup yields CDR1 MNHNS and CDR2 SASEGT. This CDR3 spans 14 amino acids. Trimming shortened V by 3 bases and J by 0 bases, and 6 bases separated the two germline ends. The CDR3 nucleotides read TGTGCCAGCAGTGAGACAGGCTCTGGAAACACCATATATTTT. Protein sequence: CASSETGSGNTIYF.

The DNA for the CDR3 is TGTGCCTGGAATAACGGTCAGGCGTACGAGCAGTACTTC. This translates into CAWNNGQAYEQYF. V usage is TRBV30 and J usage is TRBJ2-7, with D unclear. CDR1 is GTSNPN, CDR2 SVGIG, per germline (reference sequence). The CDR3 covers 13 residues. The ends were cut back, 4 bases at V and 4 bases at J, with 14 bases in the middle.

V usage is TRBV19 and J usage is TRBJ1-2; D is possibly TRBD1 (5 bases). In germline, CDR1 is LNHDA, CDR2 SQIVND (reference sequence). V was clipped by 2 bases and J by 4 bases, with 14 bases between them. This CDR3 is built from 15 residues. CDR3 sequence reads: CASSIFGGNPYGYTF. CDR3 DNA sequence: TGTGCCAGTAGTATATTCGGGGGGAATCCCTATGGCTACACCTTC.

A few counts support this clone. The V and J genes are TRBV6-5 and TRBJ1-1; 8 bases map to TRBD1. V trimming: 8 bases; J trimming: 4 bases; junction bases outside the gene matches: 12. The V gene's germline CDR1 is MNHEY and CDR2 SVGAGI. This CDR3 spans 15 amino acids. This chain's CDR3 is CASVFRQDRATEAFF. CDR3 nucleotide sequence: TGTGCCAGCGTTTTTAGACAGGACAGGGCCACTGAAGCTTTCTTT.

The chain employs TRBV5-4 and TRBJ2-5, with TRBD2 matching over 12 bases. Trimming removed 4 bases from V and 5 bases from J; junction bases left unmatched: 9. Germline V CDR1 and CDR2: SGHNT, YYREEE (reference sequence). This CDR3 is 16 amino acids long. The CDR3 nucleotides are TGTGCCAGCAGCCCGCCCCCTAGCGGGGGGGCGGAGACCCAGTACTTC. Encoded protein: CASSPPPSGGAETQYF.

V gene TRBV11-3 combines with J gene TRBJ2-5, with D perhaps matching TRBD1 (6 bases). Trimming stripped 4 bases from V and 4 bases from J, with 13 bases between. From germline, CDR1 is SGHNT and CDR2 YENEEA. The CDR3 contains 14 residues. This CDR3 reads CASSSRGLGETQYF. CDR3 DNA sequence: TGTGCCAGCAGCTCCAGGGGCCTTGGAGAGACCCAGTACTTC.

The chain carries TRBV30 and TRBJ1-1; D uncertain. Deletions cut 2 bases from V and 11 bases from J, with 15 bases between. CDR1 GTSNPN and CDR2 SVGIG come from the germline V gene (reference sequence). The CDR3 runs 12 residues. CDR3 amino acids: CAWSPEGEVAFF. The CDR3 region has the DNA TGTGCCTGGAGTCCGGAGGGCGAGGTTGCTTTCTTT.

The J gene is TRBJ1-4, the V gene TRBV7-9; D may be TRBD1 (5 bases). Germline CDR1 SEHNR, CDR2 FQNEAQ (reference sequence). The CDR3 totals 17 residues. Trimming removed 4 bases from V and 7 bases from J, with 22 bases in between. CDR3 residues: CASSYVTGTPDGEKLFF. The CDR3 DNA follows: TGTGCCAGCAGCTACGTAACGGGGACTCCGGACGGTGAAAAACTGTTTTTT.

To note about this clone: A junction end diverges from the germline sequence, so it may reflect a read error. The chain employs TRBV5-8 and TRBJ1-2; 8 bases map to TRBD1. The V gene's germline CDR1 is SGHTS and CDR2 YDEGEE. CDR3 length: 14 residues. The CDR3: CASSRTGWNSGYTF. CDR3 bases: TGTGCCAGCAGCCGGACAGGGTGGAACTCTGGCTACACCTTC.

This chain joins TRBV30 and TRBJ1-5; D possibly corresponds to TRBD1 (5 bases). The germline gives CDR1 GTSNPN, CDR2 SVGIG (reference sequence). The CDR3 is made up of 13 amino acids. V lost 1 base, J lost 3 bases, and 7 bases lay in between. As DNA, the CDR3 is TGTGCCTGGAGTGGGGGGGTCAATCAGCCCCAGCATTTT. It specifies CAWSGGVNQPQHF.

This sequence joins TRBV6-5 and TRBJ2-2; 11 bases match TRBD1. The CDR3 spans 16 residues. The germline gives CDR1 MNHEY, CDR2 SVGAGI. V shed 4 bases, J shed 5 bases, and the junction held 6 bases outside the gene matches. This CDR3 reads CASSSTGTGGTGELFF. As DNA, the CDR3 is TGTGCCAGCAGTTCAACCGGGACAGGGGGAACCGGGGAGCTGTTTTTT.

This chain links TRBV29-1 with TRBJ1-6; tentatively, D is TRBD1 (5 bases). There are 13 residues in the CDR3. Germline lookup yields CDR1 SQVTM and CDR2 ANQGSEA. The ends were cut back, 7 bases at V and 7 bases at J, with 14 bases in the middle. CDR3 region: CSAQTGGNSPLHF. The DNA of the CDR3 is TGCAGCGCTCAGACTGGGGGGAATTCACCCCTCCACTTT.

This clone was observed a few times. The gene calls are TRBV4-1 and TRBJ2-1; no clear D gene. The V end was cut by 0 bases, the J end by 9 bases, with 6 bases between. Germline V gene lookup returns CDR1 MGHRA and CDR2 YSYEKL. The length of the CDR3 is 12 residues. The DNA of the CDR3 is TGCGCCAGCAGCCAAGATTACGGTGAGCAGTTCTTC. It specifies CASSQDYGEQFF.

Note on this clone: One end of the junction does not line up with germline, which may come from a read error. The sample contains more than one DNA sequence encoding this CDR3. This chain joins TRBV6-5 and TRBJ2-7, with a tentative D call TRBD1 (5 bases). Germline assignment: CDR1 MNHEY and CDR2 SVGAGI. The CDR3 length is 15 residues. The CDR3 DNA is TGCGCCAGCAGAATTGGACAATTCAGCATTAACGAGCAGTACTTC. It translates to CASRIGQFSINEQYF.

This clone was seen a few times. This rearrangement joins TRBV5-1 to TRBJ2-7; D may be TRBD1 (6 bases). The germline V gene has CDR1 SGHRS and CDR2 YFSETQ. The CDR3 extends over 14 amino acids. V was shortened by 4 bases and J by 7 bases, with 18 bases between the two germline ends. CDR3 sequence reads: CASSPGDTQGEQYF. The CDR3 nucleotides are TGCGCCAGCAGCCCAGGGGACACCCAGGGGGAGCAGTACTTC.

This clone was observed a few times. The chain links TRBV5-6 to TRBJ2-2; 7 bases are a match to TRBD1. Losses at the gene ends were 1 base for V and 4 bases for J; bases not matched to a gene: 10. The CDR3 is 17 amino acids. From germline, CDR1 is SGHDT and CDR2 YYEEEE. CDR3: CASSLSMRTGLTGELFF. The CDR3 DNA reads as TGTGCCAGCAGCTTGAGCATGAGGACAGGCCTCACCGGGGAGCTGTTTTTT.

The CDR3 DNA is TGTGCCAGCAGACCGACAGGGGAGTCACCCCTCCACTTT. This encodes CASRPTGESPLHF. V usage is TRBV7-6 and J usage is TRBJ1-6; 8 bases match TRBD1. Germline values: CDR1 SGHVS, CDR2 FNYEAQ. The CDR3 is 13 residues long. The V segment lost 6 bases and the J segment 10 bases; nucleotides outside the gene matches: 5. Full variable domain (missing parts from reference TRBV7-6 and TRBJ1-6): GAGVSQSPRYKVTKRGQDVALRCDPISGHVSLYWYRQALGQGPEFLTYFNYEAQQDKSGLPNDRFSAERPEGSISTLTIQRTEQRDSAMYRCASRPTGESPLHFGNGTRLTVT.

The gene calls are TRBV27 and TRBJ2-5; TRBD1 matches at 8 bases. Losses at the gene ends were 4 bases for V and 4 bases for J; bases not matched to a gene: 11. The CDR3 consists of 16 residues. CDR1 is MNHEY, CDR2 SMNVEV, per germline (reference sequence). CDR3 sequence reads: CASSSRGQGEGETQYF. As DNA, the CDR3 is TGTGCCAGCAGTTCGCGTGGACAGGGAGAGGGAGAGACCCAGTACTTC.

The chain uses TRBV27 and TRBJ1-5; D unresolved. CDR3 length equals 14 residues. Germline CDR1 is MNHEY and CDR2 is SMNVEV (reference sequence). Trimming removed 2 bases from V and 9 bases from J, with 14 bases in between. The CDR3, as DNA: TGTGCCAGCAGTTTAAAGGTCAGGCGGGGGCCCCAGCATTTT. Protein sequence: CASSLKVRRGPQHF.

V and J are TRBV5-6 and TRBJ1-5; no reliable D call. The CDR3 is made up of 13 amino acids. Per the germline V gene, CDR1 is SGHDT and CDR2 is YYEEEE. With 0 bases removed from V and 4 bases from J, the gap between germline ends came to 5 bases. CDR3 DNA sequence: TGTGCCAGCAGCTTGGGGGAGAATCAGCCCCAGCATTTT. This encodes CASSLGENQPQHF.

The chain couples TRBV18 to TRBJ2-2; 9 nucleotides agree with TRBD1. Germline V gene data show CDR1 as KGHSH and CDR2 as LQKENI. The CDR3 has 17 amino acids. The ends lost 3 bases at V and 5 bases at J; junction bases unmatched: 10. The CDR3 loop reads CASSPFRDRAYTGELFF. The CDR3 DNA follows: TGTGCCAGCTCACCTTTCCGGGACAGGGCGTATACCGGGGAGCTGTTTTTT.

The genes are TRBV15 and TRBJ2-5, with TRBD1 matching over 8 bases. This CDR3 region has 15 residues. Germline values: CDR1 LNHNV, CDR2 YYDKDF (reference sequence). V was pared by 3 bases and J by 1 base, with 4 bases of the junction left unmatched. This chain's CDR3 is CATSSPGQGQETQYF. CDR3 nucleotides: TGTGCCACCAGCAGCCCTGGACAGGGCCAAGAGACCCAGTACTTC.

The CDR3 here is CASSHGQGALGLAGGPRDEQFF. CDR3 sequence (DNA): TGCGCCAGCAGCCATGGACAGGGGGCCCTGGGACTAGCGGGGGGGCCGCGTGATGAGCAGTTCTTC. The chain has TRBV4-3 and TRBJ2-1, with 16 bases that match TRBD2. V dropped 3 bases and J dropped 8; count of bases not matched to a gene: 22. There are 22 residues in the CDR3. Per germline, CDR1 LGHNA and CDR2 YSLEER.